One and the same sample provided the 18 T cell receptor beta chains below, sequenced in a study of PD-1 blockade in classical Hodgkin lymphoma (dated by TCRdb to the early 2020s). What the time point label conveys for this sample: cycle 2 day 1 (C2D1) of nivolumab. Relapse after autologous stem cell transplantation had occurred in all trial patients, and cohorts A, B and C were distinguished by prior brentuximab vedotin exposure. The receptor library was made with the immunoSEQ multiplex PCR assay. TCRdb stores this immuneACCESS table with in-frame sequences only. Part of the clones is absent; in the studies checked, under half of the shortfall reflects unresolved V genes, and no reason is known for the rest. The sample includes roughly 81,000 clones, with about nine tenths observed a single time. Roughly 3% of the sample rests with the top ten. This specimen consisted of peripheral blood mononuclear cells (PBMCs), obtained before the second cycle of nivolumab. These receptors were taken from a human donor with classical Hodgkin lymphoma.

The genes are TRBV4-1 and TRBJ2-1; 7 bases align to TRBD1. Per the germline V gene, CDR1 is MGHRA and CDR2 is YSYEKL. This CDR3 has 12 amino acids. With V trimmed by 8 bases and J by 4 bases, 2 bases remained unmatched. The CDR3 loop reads CASQDRYNEQFF. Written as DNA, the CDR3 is TGCGCCAGCCAGGACAGGTACAATGAGCAGTTCTTC.

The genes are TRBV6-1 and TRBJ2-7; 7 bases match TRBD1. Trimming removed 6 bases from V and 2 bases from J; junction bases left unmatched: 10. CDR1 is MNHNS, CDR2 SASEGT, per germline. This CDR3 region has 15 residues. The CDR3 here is CASSPGTVHPYEQYF. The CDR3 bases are TGTGCCAGCAGCCCAGGGACAGTCCACCCCTACGAGCAGTACTTC.

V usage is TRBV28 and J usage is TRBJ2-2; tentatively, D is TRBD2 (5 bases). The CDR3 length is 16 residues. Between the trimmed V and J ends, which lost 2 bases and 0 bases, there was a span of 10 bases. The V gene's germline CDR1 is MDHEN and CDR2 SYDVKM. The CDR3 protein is CASSLQIAPNTGELFF. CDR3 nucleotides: TGTGCCAGCAGTTTACAAATAGCGCCGAACACCGGGGAGCTGTTTTTT.

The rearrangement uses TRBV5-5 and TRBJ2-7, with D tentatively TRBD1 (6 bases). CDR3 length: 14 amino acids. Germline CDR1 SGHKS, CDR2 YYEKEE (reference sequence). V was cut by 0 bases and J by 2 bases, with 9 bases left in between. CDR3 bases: TGTGCCAGCAGCTTGGAGACAGGCCCCTACGAGCAGTACTTC. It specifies CASSLETGPYEQYF. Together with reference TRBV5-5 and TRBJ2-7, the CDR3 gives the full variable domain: DAGVTQSPTHLIKTRGQQVTLRCSPISGHKSVSWYQQVLGQGPQFIFQYYEKEERGRGNFPDRFSARQFPNYSSELNVNALLLGDSALYLCASSLETGPYEQYFGPGTRLTVT.

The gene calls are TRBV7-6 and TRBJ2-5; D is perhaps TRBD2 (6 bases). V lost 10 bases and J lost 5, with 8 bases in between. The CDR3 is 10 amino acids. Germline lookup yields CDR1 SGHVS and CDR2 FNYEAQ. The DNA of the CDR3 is TGTGCCACGGGGGAGGAGACCCAGTACTTC. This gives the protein CATGEETQYF.

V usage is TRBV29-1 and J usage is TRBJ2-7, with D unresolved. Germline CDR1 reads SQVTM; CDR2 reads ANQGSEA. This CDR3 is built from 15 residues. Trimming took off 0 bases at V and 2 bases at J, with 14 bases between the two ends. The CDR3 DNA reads TGCAGCGTTGAAGAAGAAACACGTTCTACCTACGAGCAGTACTTC. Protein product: CSVEEETRSTYEQYF.

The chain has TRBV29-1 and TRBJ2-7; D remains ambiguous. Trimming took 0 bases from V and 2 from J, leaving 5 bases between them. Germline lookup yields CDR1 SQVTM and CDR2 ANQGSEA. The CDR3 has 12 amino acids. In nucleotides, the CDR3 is TGCAGCGTTGAAGAGAGAGCCTACGAGCAGTACTTC. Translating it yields CSVEERAYEQYF.

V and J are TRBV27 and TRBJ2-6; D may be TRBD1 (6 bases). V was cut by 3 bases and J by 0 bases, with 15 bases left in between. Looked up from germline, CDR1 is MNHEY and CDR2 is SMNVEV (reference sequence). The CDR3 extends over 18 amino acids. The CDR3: CASSFHSLDSSGANVLTF. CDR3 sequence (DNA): TGTGCCAGCAGTTTCCATTCCCTGGACAGCTCTGGGGCCAACGTCCTGACTTTC.

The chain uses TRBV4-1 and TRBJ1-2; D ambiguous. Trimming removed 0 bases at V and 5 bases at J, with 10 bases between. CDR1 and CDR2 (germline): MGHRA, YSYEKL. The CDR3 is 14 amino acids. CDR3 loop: CASSQDPLGYGYTF. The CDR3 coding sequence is TGCGCCAGCAGCCAAGATCCGCTTGGGTATGGCTACACCTTC.

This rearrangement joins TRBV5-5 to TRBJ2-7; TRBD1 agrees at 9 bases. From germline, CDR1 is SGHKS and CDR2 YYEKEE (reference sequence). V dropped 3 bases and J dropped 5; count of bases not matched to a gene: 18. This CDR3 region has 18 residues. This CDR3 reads CASSSSPGRGQGVHEQYF. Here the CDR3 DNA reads TGTGCCAGCAGCTCCTCTCCGGGACGGGGACAGGGAGTTCACGAGCAGTACTTC.

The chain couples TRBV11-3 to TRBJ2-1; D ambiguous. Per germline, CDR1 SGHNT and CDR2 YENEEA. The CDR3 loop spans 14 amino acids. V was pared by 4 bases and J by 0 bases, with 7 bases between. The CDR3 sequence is CASSSDSSYNEQFF. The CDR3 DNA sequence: TGTGCCAGCAGCTCAGATAGCTCCTACAATGAGCAGTTCTTC.

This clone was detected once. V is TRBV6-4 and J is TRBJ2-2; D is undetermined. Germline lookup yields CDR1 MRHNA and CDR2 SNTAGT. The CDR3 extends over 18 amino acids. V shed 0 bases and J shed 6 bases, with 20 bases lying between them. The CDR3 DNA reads TGTGCCAGCAGTGACTCGGGTCTAGGCTCCTTGGGCGCCGGGGAGCTGTTTTTT. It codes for CASSDSGLGSLGAGELFF.

Here the CDR3 DNA reads TGCGCCAGCAGCCAGGAGACACGTTATAGCAATCAGCCCCAGCATTTT. Its translation is CASSQETRYSNQPQHF. This chain links TRBV4-1 with TRBJ1-5; D remains unclear. Germline CDR1 reads MGHRA; CDR2 reads YSYEKL. CDR3 length equals 16 residues. V lost 3 bases and J 0 bases, leaving 12 bases between the germline ends.

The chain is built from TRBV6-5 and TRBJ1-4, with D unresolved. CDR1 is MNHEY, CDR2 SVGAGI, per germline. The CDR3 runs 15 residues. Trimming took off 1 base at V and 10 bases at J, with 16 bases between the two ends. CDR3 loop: CASSYFGGNGGKLFF. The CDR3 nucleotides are TGTGCCAGCAGTTACTTCGGTGGAAACGGTGGAAAACTGTTTTTT.

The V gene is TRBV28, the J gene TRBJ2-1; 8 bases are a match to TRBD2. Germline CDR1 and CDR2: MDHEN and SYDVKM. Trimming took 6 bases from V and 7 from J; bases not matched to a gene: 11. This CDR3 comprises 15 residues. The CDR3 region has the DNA TGTGCCAGCAGCATAGGAGGACTAGCAAGGAATGAGCAGTTCTTC. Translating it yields CASSIGGLARNEQFF. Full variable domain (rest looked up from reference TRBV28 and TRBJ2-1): DVKVTQSSRYLVKRTGEKVFLECVQDMDHENMFWYRQDPGLGLRLIYFSYDVKMKEKGDIPEGYSVSREKKERFSLILESASTNQTSMYLCASSIGGLARNEQFFGPGTRLTVL.

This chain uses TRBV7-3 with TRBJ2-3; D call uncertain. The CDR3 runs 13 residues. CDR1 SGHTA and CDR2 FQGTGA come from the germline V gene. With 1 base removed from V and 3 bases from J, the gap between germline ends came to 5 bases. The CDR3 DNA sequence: TGTGCCAGCAGCTTAATCAATACAGATACGCAGTATTTT. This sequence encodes CASSLINTDTQYF. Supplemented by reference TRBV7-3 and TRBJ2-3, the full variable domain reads GAGVSQTPSNKVTEKGKYVELRCDPISGHTALYWYRQSLGQGPEFLIYFQGTGAADDSGLPNDRFFAVRPEGSVSTLKIQRTERGDSAVYLCASSLINTDTQYFGPGTRLTVL.

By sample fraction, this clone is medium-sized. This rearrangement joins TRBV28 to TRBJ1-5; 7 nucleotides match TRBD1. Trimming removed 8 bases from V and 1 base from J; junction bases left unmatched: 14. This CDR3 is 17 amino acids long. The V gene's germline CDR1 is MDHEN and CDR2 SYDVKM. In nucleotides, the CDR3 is TGTGCCAGCCGTCACCGACAGGGTAGGATCAGCAATCAGCCCCAGCATTTT. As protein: CASRHRQGRISNQPQHF. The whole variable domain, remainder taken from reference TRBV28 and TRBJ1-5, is DVKVTQSSRYLVKRTGEKVFLECVQDMDHENMFWYRQDPGLGLRLIYFSYDVKMKEKGDIPEGYSVSREKKERFSLILESASTNQTSMYLCASRHRQGRISNQPQHFGDGTRLSIL.

In DNA, the CDR3 is TGTGCCAGCAGCCGGGACAGGGACACTGAAGCTTTCTTT. It specifies CASSRDRDTEAFF. This chain joins TRBV6-5 and TRBJ1-1; TRBD1 matches at 9 bases. The germline gives CDR1 MNHEY, CDR2 SVGAGI. Trimming cost V 6 bases and J 3 bases; bases outside gene matches: 2. The CDR3 totals 13 residues.